The rows below give T cell receptor beta chains drawn from one sample of a study of cytomegalovirus exposure and HLA in healthy donors. The repertoire was sequenced with immunoSEQ multiplex PCR; TCRdb's copy has only in-frame clones and lacks some. The data contain about 60,000 clones, approximately 95% of them singletons. The sequencing input was PBMCs. Every receptor here comes from a woman aged 18-35 years in good health and CMV-seropositive. Both conserved end residues are part of each CDR3. The order of the fields is V gene, clone size, J gene, CDR3 protein. Some rows mark clone size as missing; the rest say once, few, many or name a class of expanded clone.

V: TRBV21-1
size: -
J: TRBJ2-3
CDR3: CAGNKAGARGTDTQYF

V: TRBV2
size: -
J: TRBJ2-7
CDR3: CASSELAFYAYEQYF

V: TRBV13
size: -
J: TRBJ1-1
CDR3: CASSLGSDRGLTEAFF

V: TRBV30
size: -
J: TRBJ1-3
CDR3: CAWTPGQISGNTIYF

V: TRBV6-1
size: -
J: TRBJ2-7
CDR3: CATDDRTSYEQYF

V: TRBV18
size: -
J: TRBJ2-5
CDR3: CASSPLGSGQETQYF

V: TRBV5-1
size: -
J: TRBJ2-1
CDR3: CASSWGTGAYNEQFF

V: TRBV18
size: -
J: TRBJ1-2
CDR3: CASSPQAGSYTF

V: TRBV2
size: once
J: TRBJ2-1
CDR3: CASSGSGRGDNEQFF

V: TRBV6-1
size: -
J: TRBJ1-2
CDR3: CASSETGHRGYGYTF

V: TRBV6-5
size: -
J: TRBJ2-3
CDR3: CASSYARTQARDTQYF